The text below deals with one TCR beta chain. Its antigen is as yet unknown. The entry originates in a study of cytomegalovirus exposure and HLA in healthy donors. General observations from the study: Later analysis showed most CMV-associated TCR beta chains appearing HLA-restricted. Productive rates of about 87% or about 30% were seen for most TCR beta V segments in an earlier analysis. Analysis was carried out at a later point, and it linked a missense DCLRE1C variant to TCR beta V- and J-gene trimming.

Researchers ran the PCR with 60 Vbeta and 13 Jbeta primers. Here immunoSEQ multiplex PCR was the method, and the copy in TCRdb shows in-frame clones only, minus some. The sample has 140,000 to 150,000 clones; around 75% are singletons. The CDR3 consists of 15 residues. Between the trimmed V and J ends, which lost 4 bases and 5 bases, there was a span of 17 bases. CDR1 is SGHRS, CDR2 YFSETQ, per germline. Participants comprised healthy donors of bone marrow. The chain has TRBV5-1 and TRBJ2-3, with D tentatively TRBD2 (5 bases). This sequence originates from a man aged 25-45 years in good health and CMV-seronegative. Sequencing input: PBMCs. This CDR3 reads CASSRASGDGDTQYF. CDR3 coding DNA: TGCGCCAGCAGCCGGGCCTCCGGGGATGGAGATACGCAGTATTTT.